The clone carrying this TCR beta chain was seen a few times. Its target is unknown. The data are from a study of beta chain features in type 1 diabetes. Deletions cut 5 bases from V and 7 bases from J, with 12 bases between. Germline V CDR1 and CDR2: ENHRY, SYGVKD. This CDR3 has 12 residues. Sequenced material consisted of expressed TCRB transcripts (all of the isolated RNA was reverse transcribed). Produced via immunoSEQ multiplex PCR; TCRdb's table is partial and in-frame only. The data contain a few hundred thousand clones, roughly a tenth of them singletons. The study, taken as a whole, reports: Amplification by PCR could prefer shorter templates, with the same effect in patients and controls. TCRB repertoires of naive, central memory and Treg cells appeared more similar among patients than among healthy donors. Shortening of TCRB CDR3s, moderate but significant, appeared in all four CD4+ subsets of Type 1 diabetes patients.

Researchers reported sorting CD4+ naive, central memory, regulatory and stem cell-like memory cells via CD45RO/CCR7/CD25/CD127/CD95/CD27. This rearrangement joins TRBV10-3 to TRBJ2-7, with a tentative D call TRBD1 (5 bases). This clonotype was sampled from a man under 40 with type 1 diabetes. The sequenced material came from naive CD4+ T cells from blood. CDR3 residues: CAISYDSEEQYF. The CDR3 DNA sequence: TGTGCCATCAGTTATGACAGTGAAGAGCAGTACTTC.